This T cell receptor (beta chain) emerged from a study of CD8 T cells in Susac syndrome. Trimming cost V 3 bases and J 7 bases; bases outside gene matches: 10. CDR1 is DFQATT, CDR2 SNEGSKA, per germline (reference sequence). The CDR3 loop spans 16 amino acids. cDNA came from around 0.5 to 1 ug RNA primed by random hexamers. Multiplex immunoSEQ PCR targeted 54 Vbeta and 13 Jbeta TCR beta segments. TCRdb re-derived calls from the immunoSEQ multiplex PCR reads in MiXCR, one entry per CDR3 protein. Altogether a few hundred thousand distinct CDR3 sequences are present, about 95% being singletons, with the ten largest covering 0.08% to 0.095%.

The clonotype originates from a human donor with multiple sclerosis. The material sequenced was CD4+ T cells from PBMCs. The chain recombines TRBV20-1 with TRBJ2-5, with TRBD2 matching 14 bases. In DNA form, the CDR3 reads TGCAGTGCTAGCAGGACTAGCGGGGGGTCGGTGGGGACCCAGTACTTC. Its translation: CSASRTSGGSVGTQYF.